The text below deals with one T cell receptor beta chain. This entry comes from a study of radiation and T cells in renal cell carcinoma. Data came from immunoSEQ multiplex PCR; TCRdb stores just in-frame clones and leaves some out. The table lists some 130,000 clones, over 75% of them singletons. The CDR3 loop spans 17 amino acids. The time point here: blood 2 weeks post-SBRT. Noted treatment: 15 Gy SBRT to primary tumor, nephrectomy 4 weeks later. After SBRT, blood was collected at 2 and 4 weeks, plus baseline. The tumor was a clear cell renal cell carcinoma. This specimen consisted of blood, obtained from a patient whose treatment included radiotherapy and nephrectomy. V and J are TRBV12-1 and TRBJ1-2; TRBD1, as called in the table, went unchecked against the DNA. TRBV12-1 is recorded as a pseudogene. This sequence was found in a woman aged 60 to 75 with renal cell carcinoma. The CDR3 DNA sequence: TGTGCCAGCAGCTTCCGGGACAGGGGGCCCGGAAACTATGGCTACACCTTC. As protein: CASSFRDRGPGNYGYTF.